This TCR beta chain is from a study of T cells after yellow fever vaccination. The study, taken as a whole, reports: Only a minor proportion of clonotypes was detected across both CD4 and CD8 compartments.

TCRdb re-derived calls from the 5' RACE reads in MiXCR, one entry per CDR3 protein. The table lists hundreds of thousands of distinct CDR3 sequences, about 12% of them singletons. CDR3 length equals 12 residues. V lost 7 bases and J lost 2, with 6 bases in between. Germline assignment: CDR1 SEHNR and CDR2 FQNEAQ (reference sequence). The table lists this clonotype with many counts. The antigen is unknown. The source material was PBMCs, sampled on the day of the yellow fever booster vaccination. This receptor was identified in a man aged 25 to 40 who received the YFV17D yellow fever vaccine. V usage is TRBV7-9 and J usage is TRBJ1-5; D not resolved. This CDR3 is CASTLGNQPQHF. The CDR3 nucleotides are TGTGCCAGCACCCTAGGCAATCAGCCCCAGCATTTT.